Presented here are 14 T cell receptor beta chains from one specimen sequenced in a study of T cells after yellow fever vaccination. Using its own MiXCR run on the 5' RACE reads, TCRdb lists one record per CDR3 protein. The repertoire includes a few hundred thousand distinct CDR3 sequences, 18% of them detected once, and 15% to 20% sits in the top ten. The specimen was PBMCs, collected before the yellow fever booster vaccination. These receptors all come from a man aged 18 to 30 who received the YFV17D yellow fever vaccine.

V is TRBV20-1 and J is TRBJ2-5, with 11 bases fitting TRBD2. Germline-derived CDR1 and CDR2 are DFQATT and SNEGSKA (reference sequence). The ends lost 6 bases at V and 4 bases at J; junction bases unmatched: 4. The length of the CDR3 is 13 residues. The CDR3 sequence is CSAFSGGGETQYF. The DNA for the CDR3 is TGCAGTGCATTTAGCGGGGGGGGAGAGACCCAGTACTTC.

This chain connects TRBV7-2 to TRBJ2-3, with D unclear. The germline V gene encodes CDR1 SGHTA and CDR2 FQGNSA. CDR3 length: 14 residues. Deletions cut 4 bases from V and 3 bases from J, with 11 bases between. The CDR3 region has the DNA TGTGCCAGCAGCTCAAGCCAGGTGACAGATACGCAGTATTTT. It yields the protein CASSSSQVTDTQYF.

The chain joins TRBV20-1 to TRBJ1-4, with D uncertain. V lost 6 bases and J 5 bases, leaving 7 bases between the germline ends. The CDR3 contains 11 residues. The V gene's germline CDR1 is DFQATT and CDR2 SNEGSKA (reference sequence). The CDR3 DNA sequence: TGCAGTGCCCGGTGGAATGAAAAACTGTTTTTT. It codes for CSARWNEKLFF.

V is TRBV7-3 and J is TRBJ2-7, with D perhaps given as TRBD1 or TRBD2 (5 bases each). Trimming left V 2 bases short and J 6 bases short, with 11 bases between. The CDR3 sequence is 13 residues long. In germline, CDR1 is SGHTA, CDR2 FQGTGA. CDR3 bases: TGTGCCAGCAGCTTAGGCCCGGGGACCGAGCAGTACGTC. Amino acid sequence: CASSLGPGTEQYV.

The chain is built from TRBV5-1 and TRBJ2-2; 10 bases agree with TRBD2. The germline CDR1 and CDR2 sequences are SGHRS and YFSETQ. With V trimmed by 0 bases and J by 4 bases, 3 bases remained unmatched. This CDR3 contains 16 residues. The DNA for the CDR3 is TGCGCCAGCAGCTTGGTAGCGGGGGGCCGCACCGGGGAGCTGTTTTTT. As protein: CASSLVAGGRTGELFF.

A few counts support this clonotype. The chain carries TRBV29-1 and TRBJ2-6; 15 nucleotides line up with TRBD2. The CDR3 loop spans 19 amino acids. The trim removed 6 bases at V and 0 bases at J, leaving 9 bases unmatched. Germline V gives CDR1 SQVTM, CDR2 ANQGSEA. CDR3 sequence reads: CSVSGLAGGLSSGANVLTF. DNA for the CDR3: TGCAGCGTGTCGGGACTAGCGGGGGGCTTAAGCTCTGGGGCCAACGTCCTGACTTTC.

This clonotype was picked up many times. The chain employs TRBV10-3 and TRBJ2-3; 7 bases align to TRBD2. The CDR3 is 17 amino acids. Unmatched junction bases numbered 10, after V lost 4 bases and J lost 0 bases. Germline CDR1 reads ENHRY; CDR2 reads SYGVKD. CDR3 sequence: CAISGPSSGLSTDTQYF. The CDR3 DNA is TGTGCCATCAGTGGCCCCTCTAGCGGCTTAAGCACAGATACGCAGTATTTT.

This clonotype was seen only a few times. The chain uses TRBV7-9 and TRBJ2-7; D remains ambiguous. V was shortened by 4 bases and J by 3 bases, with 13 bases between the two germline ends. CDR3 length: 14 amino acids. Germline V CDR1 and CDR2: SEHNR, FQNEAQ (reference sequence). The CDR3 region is CASSSTQTGYEQYF. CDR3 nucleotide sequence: TGTGCCAGCAGCTCGACTCAGACGGGCTACGAGCAGTACTTC.

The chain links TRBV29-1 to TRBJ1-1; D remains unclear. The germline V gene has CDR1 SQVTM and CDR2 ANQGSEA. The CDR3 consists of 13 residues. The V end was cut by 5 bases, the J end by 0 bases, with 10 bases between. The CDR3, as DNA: TGCAGCGTTTGGGTGCCCATGAACACTGAAGCTTTCTTT. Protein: CSVWVPMNTEAFF.

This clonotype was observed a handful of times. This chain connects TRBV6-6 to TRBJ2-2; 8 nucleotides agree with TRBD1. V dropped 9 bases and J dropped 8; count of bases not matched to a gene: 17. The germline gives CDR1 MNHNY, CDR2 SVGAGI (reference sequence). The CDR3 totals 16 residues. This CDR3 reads CASTITDQGARGELFF. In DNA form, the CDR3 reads TGTGCCAGTACCATTACGGACCAGGGGGCGCGTGGGGAGCTGTTTTTT.

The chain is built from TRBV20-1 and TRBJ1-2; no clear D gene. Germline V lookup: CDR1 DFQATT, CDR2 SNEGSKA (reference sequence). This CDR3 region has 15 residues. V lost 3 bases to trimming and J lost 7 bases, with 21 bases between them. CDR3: CSASSAELLTGGYTF. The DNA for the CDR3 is TGCAGTGCTAGCTCGGCAGAACTTCTCACGGGTGGCTACACCTTC.

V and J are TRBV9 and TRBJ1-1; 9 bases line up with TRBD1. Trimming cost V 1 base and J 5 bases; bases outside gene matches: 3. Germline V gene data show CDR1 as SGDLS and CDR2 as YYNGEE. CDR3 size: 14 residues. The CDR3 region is CASSVTGGWTEAFF. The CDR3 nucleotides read TGTGCCAGCAGCGTAACAGGGGGCTGGACTGAAGCTTTCTTT.

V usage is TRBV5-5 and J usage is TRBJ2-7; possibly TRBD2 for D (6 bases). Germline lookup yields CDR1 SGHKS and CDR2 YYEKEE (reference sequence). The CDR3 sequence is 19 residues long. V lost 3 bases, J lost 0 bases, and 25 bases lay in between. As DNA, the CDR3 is TGTGCCAGCAGCTCGGCGGGGCGTGGGGGGAAAGGGGCCTCCTACGAGCAGTACGTC. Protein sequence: CASSSAGRGGKGASYEQYV.

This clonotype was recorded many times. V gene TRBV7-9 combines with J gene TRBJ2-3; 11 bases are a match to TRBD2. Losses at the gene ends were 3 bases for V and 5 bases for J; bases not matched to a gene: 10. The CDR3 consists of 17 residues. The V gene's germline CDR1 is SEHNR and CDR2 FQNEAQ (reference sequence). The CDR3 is CASSFARLAGSVDTQYF. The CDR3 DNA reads TGTGCCAGCAGCTTCGCTAGACTAGCGGGGTCGGTAGATACGCAGTATTTT.